This TCR beta chain was captured by sequencing in a study of T-cell memory formation after mild COVID-19. TCRdb itself ran the 5' RACE reads through MiXCR, one entry per CDR3 protein. The table has about 90,000 distinct CDR3 sequences, about 13% seen once. Germline CDR1 and CDR2: LNHNV and YYDKDF (reference sequence). This CDR3 has 11 amino acids. The ends were cut back, 1 base at V and 7 bases at J, with 5 bases in the middle. Overall study findings and caveats: The study detected some responding clones in pre-infection memory, suggesting cross-reactive memory joined.

This clonotype was seen more than once but under ten times. Its antigen remains unidentified. This receptor was identified in an adult woman who had mild COVID-19 (a few samples of this study predate the infection). Cell type and time point are not known. The specimen sequenced was PBMCs or a T cell subset sorted from them (not recorded which). This chain joins TRBV15 and TRBJ2-7, with D maybe TRBD2 (5 bases). This CDR3 reads CATSRAGEQYF. The CDR3 region has the DNA TGTGCCACCAGCAGAGCGGGAGAGCAGTACTTC.